One sample yielded the 10 T cell receptor beta chains listed below, sequenced in a study of tumor-infiltrating lymphocytes in primary liver carcinoma. Unsorted bulk tissue, roughly 20-34 mg of it, served as the source for co-extraction of RNA and DNA. A constant-region primer served to make TCR beta cDNA from about 500 ng total RNA. Three nested multiplex PCR rounds, a slightly modified ARM-PCR method, built the TCR beta libraries. PCR rounds one and two used TRBV1-TRBV30 forward primers with a C-beta reverse primer for 10 cycles each. TCRdb fed the multiplex PCR reads into MiXCR, producing one record per CDR3 protein. The table lists around 100,000 distinct CDR3 sequences, 55% to 70% of them singletons, with 9.5% in the top ten. The sequenced sample was liver tumor tissue from sampling region 5. The subset is: tumor region T5, tumor centre. The receptors were sampled from a woman aged 60-75 years with primary liver carcinoma and hepatitis B virus infection.

A few counts support this clonotype. The chain carries TRBV5-1 and TRBJ2-5; 14 bases align to TRBD2. The ends lost 3 bases at V and 4 bases at J; junction bases unmatched: 5. The CDR3 is 16 amino acids. The V gene's germline CDR1 is SGHRS and CDR2 YFSETQ. This CDR3 is CASSWGLAGVTETQYF. CDR3 sequence (DNA): TGCGCCAGCAGCTGGGGACTAGCGGGAGTAACAGAGACCCAGTACTTC.

As for this clonotype: At one end, the junction sequence differs from germline, possibly due to a read error. The chain has TRBV6-1 and TRBJ2-7, with 9 bases fitting TRBD1. Germline lookup yields CDR1 MNHNS and CDR2 SASEGT. The CDR3 has 17 residues. The CDR3 protein is CASSSKNGTGTSYEHYF. CDR3 bases: TGTGCCAGTAGTTCTAAAAATGGGACAGGGACCTCCTACGAGCACTACTTC.

This clonotype was seen at least ten times. This chain links TRBV24-1 with TRBJ2-2, with D hard to call. In germline, CDR1 is KGHDR, CDR2 SFDVKD. The CDR3 is 17 residues long. V lost 6 bases to trimming and J lost 5 bases, with 21 bases between them. The CDR3: CATSSPKTSTETGELFF. The CDR3 DNA sequence: TGTGCCACCAGTTCTCCTAAGACCTCTACAGAGACCGGGGAGCTGTTTTTT.

This clonotype was detected a few times. The chain's CDR3 is CASSGNYYGYTF. The CDR3 nucleotides are TGTGCCAGCAGCGGAAACTACTATGGCTACACCTTC. The V and J genes are TRBV2 and TRBJ1-2; D remains unclear. CDR3 length equals 12 residues. In germline, CDR1 is SNHLY, CDR2 FYNNEI. V gave up 6 bases and J gave up 3 bases, with 8 bases separating them.

Of note for this clonotype: An end of the junction differs from the germline gene, which may be a read error. V gene TRBV6-5 combines with J gene TRBJ2-7; D is uncertain. The CDR3 runs to 12 residues. Germline CDR1 is MNHEY and CDR2 is SVGAGI. The CDR3 sequence is CASTSKGYEPYF. The CDR3 DNA reads TGTGCCAGCACTTCCAAGGGTTACGAGCCGTACTTC.

Remarks on this clonotype: At one boundary the junction diverges from the germline segment, which might be a read error. The chain has TRBV5-1 and TRBJ2-1; 9 positions match TRBD2. The CDR3 spans 14 residues. CDR1 and CDR2 (germline): SGHRS, YFSETQ. The CDR3 nucleotides read TGCGCCAGCGGCTTTAGCGGGAGTCGCAATGAGCAGTTCTTC. This translates into CASGFSGSRNEQFF.

Of note for this clonotype: At one of its ends the junction is not consistent with the germline gene, which may arise from a read error. For the CDR3, the DNA is TGTGACAGCAGGAGAAACGGGACAGATTTCAATCAGCCCCAGCATTTT. Translated: CDSRRNGTDFNQPQHF. The rearrangement joins TRBV28 to TRBJ1-5; TRBD1 matches at 7 bases. Germline CDR1 MDHEN, CDR2 SYDVKM. This CDR3 spans 16 amino acids.

The chain recombines TRBV27 with TRBJ2-1; D not resolved. V was trimmed by 5 bases and J by 0 bases, leaving 11 bases between them. Germline CDR1 and CDR2: MNHEY and SMNVEV (reference sequence). This CDR3 region has 15 residues. The CDR3 coding sequence is TGTGCCAGCAGTCCCGACGTTACCTCCTACAATGAGCAGTTCTTC. This gives the protein CASSPDVTSYNEQFF.

The CDR3 is CASGVRQGPYGYTF. The DNA of the CDR3 is TGTGCCAGCGGCGTAAGACAGGGGCCGTATGGCTACACCTTC. The chain combines TRBV6-5 with TRBJ1-2, with 8 bases fitting TRBD1. This CDR3 spans 14 amino acids. J was trimmed by 5 bases and V by 8 bases; bases with no gene match: 10. Germline lookup yields CDR1 MNHEY and CDR2 SVGAGI.

As to this clonotype: A much larger clonotype is one base distant, so this may be a read error. The V gene is TRBV5-6, the J gene TRBJ1-2, with a weak D call TRBD1 (5 bases). The length of the CDR3 is 14 residues. Germline assignment: CDR1 SGHDT and CDR2 YYEEEE. As DNA, the CDR3 is TGCGCCAGCAGCTGGGGCAGGGTCAACTATGGCTACACCTTC. Residues: CASSWGRVNYGYTF.